This TCR beta chain originates from a study of blood T cells in healthy people across ages. Study outcomes and limitations: Using unsorted PBMCs precluded a conclusive naive versus antigen-experienced comparison. A greater number of naive CD4+ cells and higher diversity distinguished long-lived donors from aged donors.

With 5 bases removed from V and 4 bases from J, the gap between germline ends came to 21 bases. The CDR3 is made up of 17 amino acids. From germline, CDR1 is SGHTA and CDR2 FQGNSA. To note about this clonotype: Its antigen is unknown.

Healthy Caucasian individuals from Russia aged roughly 6 to 90 served as donors. PCR was performed a second time for 7 to 11 cycles using a sample-barcoded 5' primer and a J-beta primer mix. TCRdb analysed the 5' RACE reads with MiXCR anew, one entry per CDR3 protein. The data show over a million distinct CDR3 sequences, with roughly 40% seen just once and less than 8% held by the top ten. What was sequenced was blood. This TCR came from a woman aged 18 to 35 in good health. The genes are TRBV7-2 and TRBJ2-1; D possibly corresponds to TRBD1 (6 bases). CDR3 nucleotides: TGTGCCAGCAGCCTCAGACAGGAGCATTTCTTATACAATGAGCAGTTCTTC. Residues: CASSLRQEHFLYNEQFF.